This T cell receptor beta chain was documented in a study of shared clonotypes between healthy human individuals. Points on this clone: Its specificity is unknown.

It was CD45RO-negative cells, positively selected for CCR7, that made up naive CD8 cells, with terminally differentiated effector memory CD45RA+ cells excluded. All participating donors were Caucasian adults from Nashville, Tennessee. Sequenced by immunoSEQ multiplex PCR; TCRdb stores in-frame clones only, minus some. The table shows millions of clones, with approximately 95% occurring only once. General observations from the study: Although depth was large, rarefaction showed that sequencing of the sorted subsets was incomplete. Naive subsets generally had larger estimated richness than memory subsets.

The sample consisted of naive CD8+ T cells sorted from blood. This clonotype was obtained from a man in his late teens or twenties in good health.

CDR3 DNA sequence: TGCGCCAGCAGCCAGTTGCGGCAAGAGACCCAGTACTTC. Its protein product is CASSQLRQETQYF. The V gene is TRBV4-1, the J gene TRBJ2-5; the D is unclear. The V gene's germline CDR1 is MGHRA and CDR2 YSYEKL. Trimming left V 3 bases short and J 2 bases short, with 7 bases between. CDR3 length equals 13 residues.